These 2 T cell receptor beta chains share one sample of origin, sequenced in a study of blood T cells in healthy people across ages. Through a sample-barcoded 5' primer and a J-beta primer mix, a second PCR was run for roughly 6 to 11 cycles. TCRdb itself ran the 5' RACE reads through MiXCR, one entry per CDR3 protein. The table records around 1,000,000 distinct CDR3 sequences, roughly a quarter of them present only once. Another study also made use of these data, one on T cells of mothers and their children.

The sample consisted of blood. The receptors derive from a girl aged 2-15 years in good health.

This clonotype was seen a few times. This sequence joins TRBV7-9 and TRBJ2-5, with TRBD2 matching 8 bases. CDR3 length: 16 amino acids. Germline V lookup: CDR1 SEHNR, CDR2 FQNEAQ (reference sequence). Trimming took 4 bases from V and 10 from J; bases not matched to a gene: 17. In nucleotides, the CDR3 is TGTGCCAGCAGCTCCGCCCTAGCGGGTCCCGGTGGAGGCCAGTACTTC. It yields the protein CASSSALAGPGGGQYF.

This clonotype was observed a few times. J is TRBJ2-5 and V is TRBV7-6, with D possibly being TRBD2 (6 bases). This CDR3 has 13 residues. Trimming took 5 bases from V and 4 from J, leaving 11 bases between them. The germline V gene has CDR1 SGHVS and CDR2 FNYEAQ. CDR3: CASSHDGGETQYF. Written as DNA, the CDR3 is TGTGCCAGCAGCCATGACGGGGGAGAGACCCAGTACTTC. The full variable domain, with the rest looked up from reference TRBV7-6 and TRBJ2-5, is GAGVSQSPRYKVTKRGQDVALRCDPISGHVSLYWYRQALGQGPEFLTYFNYEAQQDKSGLPNDRFSAERPEGSISTLTIQRTEQRDSAMYRCASSHDGGETQYFGPGTRLLVL.